These 24 T cell receptor beta chains were sequenced from one sample in a study of cytotoxic CD8 clonotypes in ibrutinib-treated CLL. Method: immunoSEQ multiplex PCR; TCRdb's copy keeps in-frame clones and lacks some. The table lists 200,000 or so clones, about three quarters of them singletons. Here the sequenced sample was PBMCs, taken after 12 months of ibrutinib treatment. The receptor source for this set is a human donor with chronic lymphocytic leukemia.

The chain carries TRBV27 and TRBJ2-1; the match to TRBD1 covers 9 bases. The ends lost 4 bases at V and 10 bases at J; junction bases unmatched: 5. The CDR3 is 13 residues long. Germline CDR1 MNHEY, CDR2 SMNVEV (reference sequence). The CDR3 region has the DNA TGTGCCAGCAGTTCGACCGGGACAGGGGAGCAGTTCTTC. It specifies CASSSTGTGEQFF.

V gene TRBV11-2 combines with J gene TRBJ1-1; a possible D gene is TRBD1 (5 bases). The germline gives CDR1 SGHAT, CDR2 FQNNGV. V dropped 0 bases and J dropped 5 bases, with 13 bases sitting between them. CDR3 length: 15 amino acids. The CDR3 coding sequence is TGTGCCAGCAGCTTAGACAAGGGGATGTGGACTGAAGCTTTCTTT. This translates into CASSLDKGMWTEAFF.

V is TRBV5-1 and J is TRBJ2-1; either TRBD1 or TRBD2 may fit D (5 bases each). The CDR3 contains 15 residues. V was trimmed by 3 bases and J by 0 bases, leaving 10 bases between them. Germline V CDR1 and CDR2: SGHRS, YFSETQ. CDR3 sequence: CASSWDDSSYNEQFF. In nucleotides, the CDR3 is TGCGCCAGCAGCTGGGACGATAGCTCCTACAATGAGCAGTTCTTC.

The chain uses TRBV29-1 and TRBJ1-1; tentatively, D is TRBD1 (6 bases). The CDR3 has 13 amino acids. Germline V gene sequence: CDR1 SQVTM, CDR2 ANQGSEA. Trimming removed 5 bases from V and 2 bases from J, with 12 bases in between. CDR3 residues: CSVSQGLNTEAFF. Written as DNA, the CDR3 is TGCAGCGTTTCCCAGGGGCTTAACACTGAAGCTTTCTTT.

This chain links TRBV9 with TRBJ1-5, with 7 bases fitting TRBD1. The CDR3 length is 16 residues. Losses at the gene ends were 4 bases for V and 2 bases for J; bases not matched to a gene: 9. Germline values: CDR1 SGDLS, CDR2 YYNGEE. CDR3 in DNA: TGTGCCAGCAGCTCGGGAGGTGGACAGGGCAATCAGCCCCAGCATTTT. Translated: CASSSGGGQGNQPQHF.

The rearrangement links TRBV18 to TRBJ2-1; D could derive from TRBD1 or TRBD2 (5 bases each). The germline gives CDR1 KGHSH, CDR2 LQKENI. This CDR3 has 15 residues. V was trimmed by 1 base and J by 7 bases, leaving 14 bases between them. This chain's CDR3 is CASSPLGGTINEQFF. The DNA of the CDR3 is TGTGCCAGCTCACCACTTGGTGGGACGATTAATGAGCAGTTCTTC.

There are a few counts of this clone. The chain is built from TRBV18 and TRBJ2-1; 15 positions match TRBD2. Per the germline V gene, CDR1 is KGHSH and CDR2 is LQKENI. V was pared by 4 bases and J by 9 bases, with 7 bases of the junction left unmatched. The CDR3 length is 16 residues. CDR3 nucleotides: TGTGCCAGCTCACAGGGACTAGCGGGAGGTTCGGGTGAGCAGTTCTTC. Its translation is CASSQGLAGGSGEQFF.

The V call is TRBV30, the J call TRBJ1-4; D not resolved. V was shortened by 3 bases and J by 4 bases, with 6 bases between the two germline ends. This CDR3 is built from 12 residues. CDR1 and CDR2 (germline): GTSNPN, SVGIG (reference sequence). The CDR3 region has the DNA TGTGCCTGGAGAACGGTTAATGAAAAACTGTTTTTT. Its protein product is CAWRTVNEKLFF.

The chain carries TRBV11-2 and TRBJ1-1, with D maybe TRBD1 (6 bases). Germline CDR1 and CDR2: SGHAT and FQNNGV. The V gene lost 1 base and the J gene lost 8 bases, with 11 bases spanning the gap. CDR3 length: 13 residues. DNA for the CDR3: TGTGCCAGCAGCTTAGCCAGGGGAGGGGAAGCTTTCTTT. It translates to CASSLARGGEAFF.

The genes are TRBV7-3 and TRBJ2-7; D may correspond to TRBD1 or TRBD2 (6 bases each). Between the trimmed V and J ends, which lost 2 bases and 3 bases, there was a span of 11 bases. The length of the CDR3 is 14 residues. Looked up from germline, CDR1 is SGHTA and CDR2 is FQGTGA. The CDR3 spells CASSLEGGYYEQYF. CDR3 nucleotides: TGTGCCAGCAGCTTAGAGGGGGGCTACTACGAGCAGTACTTC.

The chain carries TRBV27 and TRBJ2-6; no clear D. Germline V lookup: CDR1 MNHEY, CDR2 SMNVEV (reference sequence). The V gene lost 6 bases and the J gene lost 0 bases, with 3 bases spanning the gap. This CDR3 is 13 amino acids long. CDR3 loop: CASRPSGANVLTF. CDR3 DNA: TGTGCCAGCAGGCCCTCTGGGGCCAACGTCCTGACTTTC.

This chain uses TRBV27 with TRBJ1-4, with D possibly matching TRBD1 (6 bases). Between the trimmed V and J ends, which lost 6 bases and 3 bases, there was a span of 23 bases. Germline V lookup: CDR1 MNHEY, CDR2 SMNVEV (reference sequence). This CDR3 has 18 residues. This CDR3 reads CASRLRGGQGRANEKLFF. The CDR3 region has the DNA TGTGCCAGCAGGCTTAGGGGGGGTCAGGGAAGGGCTAATGAAAAACTGTTTTTT.

This chain links TRBV5-4 with TRBJ1-1; no reliable D call. This CDR3 has 14 amino acids. Germline CDR1 reads SGHNT; CDR2 reads YYREEE (reference sequence). V was pared by 1 base and J by 1 base, with 8 bases between. CDR3 DNA: TGTGCCAGCAGCTTGCGGATAGGGAACACTGAAGCTTTCTTT. The encoded protein is CASSLRIGNTEAFF.

With regard to this clone: Other DNA sequences of this sample code for an identical CDR3. J is TRBJ1-5 and V is TRBV18, with unresolved D. V shed 3 bases and J shed 0 bases, with 9 bases lying between them. Germline V CDR1 and CDR2: KGHSH, LQKENI. The CDR3 has 15 amino acids. CDR3 bases: TGTGCCAGCTCACCTTTACAGAATAGCAATCAGCCCCAGCATTTT. Translated, it gives CASSPLQNSNQPQHF.

The V gene is TRBV28, the J gene TRBJ1-2, with 10 nucleotides matching TRBD1. Trimming cost V 10 bases and J 7 bases; bases outside gene matches: 9. The germline gives CDR1 MDHEN, CDR2 SYDVKM. The CDR3 contains 13 residues. The CDR3 sequence: CAIPGQGSLGYTF. The CDR3 DNA follows: TGTGCCATCCCGGGACAGGGGAGCCTTGGCTACACCTTC.

The chain couples TRBV7-9 to TRBJ2-2; D ambiguous. Per germline, CDR1 SEHNR and CDR2 FQNEAQ (reference sequence). This CDR3 is 16 amino acids long. The ends were cut back, 4 bases at V and 5 bases at J, with 17 bases in the middle. CDR3 region: CASSSYSPPGTGELFF. DNA for the CDR3: TGTGCCAGCAGCTCCTATTCACCCCCAGGTACCGGGGAGCTGTTTTTT.

The chain recombines TRBV19 with TRBJ1-5; D is perhaps TRBD1 (5 bases). Germline CDR1 LNHDA, CDR2 SQIVND (reference sequence). The CDR3 loop spans 16 amino acids. V was cut by 6 bases and J by 0 bases, with 15 bases left in between. The chain's CDR3 is CASSKVGGYSNQPQHF. CDR3 in DNA: TGTGCCAGTAGCAAAGTTGGGGGGTATAGCAATCAGCCCCAGCATTTT. The whole variable domain, remainder taken from reference TRBV19 and TRBJ1-5, is DGGITQSPKYLFRKEGQNVTLSCEQNLNHDAMYWYRQDPGQGLRLIYYSQIVNDFQKGDIAEGYSVSREKKESFPLTVTSAQKNPTAFYLCASSKVGGYSNQPQHFGDGTRLSIL.

This clone was counted between two and nine times. V gene TRBV30 combines with J gene TRBJ2-2; D may be TRBD2 (6 bases). The V end lost 6 bases, the J end lost 1 base, and 12 bases lay between the germline ends. The CDR3 is 14 amino acids. CDR1 is GTSNPN and CDR2 is SVGIG in the germline V gene (reference sequence). CDR3 DNA sequence: TGTGCCTGTCAGGACTACCAGAACACCGGGGAGCTGTTTTTT. It yields the protein CACQDYQNTGELFF.

The chain recombines TRBV6-5 with TRBJ1-2, with 7 bases fitting TRBD1. The CDR3 sequence is 12 residues long. Germline CDR1 is MNHEY and CDR2 is SVGAGI. Losses at the gene ends were 2 bases for V and 14 bases for J; bases not matched to a gene: 8. The CDR3 loop is CASSYLGGGATF. CDR3 nucleotides: TGTGCCAGCAGTTACCTTGGAGGGGGCGCAACCTTC.

V is TRBV28 and J is TRBJ2-7; D ambiguous. The germline V gene encodes CDR1 MDHEN and CDR2 SYDVKM. The CDR3 covers 15 residues. With 1 base removed from V and 1 base from J, the gap between germline ends came to 11 bases. The CDR3 DNA follows: TGTGCCAGCAGTTTATCCCCGCCGGTATCCTACGAGCAGTACTTC. Translated, it gives CASSLSPPVSYEQYF.

The V gene is TRBV2, the J gene TRBJ2-1; TRBD1 matches at 8 bases. CDR1 SNHLY and CDR2 FYNNEI come from the germline V gene. This CDR3 comprises 14 residues. V lost 7 bases and J lost 7; bases outside the gene matches: 9. CDR3 DNA sequence: TGTGCCAGCAAACGGACAGGGTCCGTAAATGAGCAGTTCTTC. Translating gives CASKRTGSVNEQFF.

The J gene is TRBJ1-3, the V gene TRBV5-1, with D possibly matching TRBD1 (5 bases). The CDR3 runs to 16 residues. CDR1 SGHRS and CDR2 YFSETQ come from the germline V gene. V dropped 4 bases and J dropped 0 bases, with 14 bases sitting between them. CDR3 sequence: CASSPNVGGSGNTIYF. The DNA for the CDR3 is TGCGCCAGCAGCCCGAACGTCGGGGGCTCTGGAAACACCATATATTTT.

The sample holds one count of this clone. J is TRBJ2-2 and V is TRBV9, with 10 bases fitting TRBD2. Unmatched junction bases numbered 12, after V lost 4 bases and J lost 3 bases. Germline CDR1 is SGDLS and CDR2 is YYNGEE. The CDR3 is 18 residues long. Here the CDR3 DNA reads TGTGCCAGCAGCCCCGGGAGAGCGGGGGGGCCCGACACCGGGGAGCTGTTTTTT. It yields the protein CASSPGRAGGPDTGELFF.

A word on this clone: An end of the junction differs from the germline gene, which may be a read error. This chain uses TRBV2 with TRBJ2-3; no clear D gene. The germline V gene has CDR1 SNHLY and CDR2 FYNNEI. This CDR3 has 11 residues. The CDR3 nucleotides are TGTGCCAGCAGTGTTGCAGGCCTAAGGAATTTT. Translated: CASSVAGLRNF.